The 10 T cell receptor beta chains reported below all come from one sample, sequenced in a study of a mutant IDH1 vaccine in newly diagnosed glioma. Assay used: immunoSEQ multiplex PCR; TCRdb lists only in-frame clones, some missing. The data show around 87,000 clones, about four fifths seen once. Described time point: baseline, week 1 (first vaccination visit). Sample treatment: pre-vaccination baseline after standard-of-care therapy. This material consisted of PBMCs, taken from a glioma patient treated with radiotherapy, temozolomide or both. The receptors were sampled from a woman aged 45-60 years with glioma.

The chain couples TRBV18 to TRBJ2-5, with 7 bases aligning to TRBD2. Germline lookup yields CDR1 KGHSH and CDR2 LQKENI. With 0 bases clipped from V and 5 bases from J, the junction kept 3 bases outside the gene matches. The CDR3 has 14 amino acids. DNA of the CDR3: TGTGCCAGCTCACCACCGGTGGGAGGGGAGACCCAGTACTTC. It specifies CASSPPVGGETQYF.

The CDR3 coding sequence is TGCGCCAGCAGCCGGTCAGGGGTTCGGGAGCAGTTCTTC. Amino acid sequence: CASSRSGVREQFF. The chain couples TRBV5-1 to TRBJ2-1; D is possibly TRBD1 (6 bases). V was shortened by 4 bases and J by 10 bases, with 15 bases between the two germline ends. The CDR3 loop spans 13 amino acids. Germline V gene lookup returns CDR1 SGHRS and CDR2 YFSETQ.

The chain combines TRBV15 with TRBJ2-1; D possibly corresponds to TRBD2 (5 bases). Looked up from germline, CDR1 is LNHNV and CDR2 is YYDKDF (reference sequence). Trimming removed 0 bases at V and 6 bases at J, with 9 bases between. The CDR3 runs 14 residues. In DNA form, the CDR3 reads TGTGCCACCAGCAGAGATCGGGCGGGCAATGAGCAGTTCTTC. Its protein product is CATSRDRAGNEQFF.

The chain recombines TRBV28 with TRBJ1-4; weak D call: TRBD1 (5 bases). This CDR3 is built from 14 residues. Per germline, CDR1 MDHEN and CDR2 SYDVKM. The ends were cut back, 5 bases at V and 2 bases at J, with 9 bases in the middle. The CDR3 reads CASSQGPTNEKLFF. In DNA form, the CDR3 reads TGTGCCAGCAGTCAGGGTCCGACTAATGAAAAACTGTTTTTT.

The rearrangement uses TRBV9 and TRBJ2-7, with D possibly matching TRBD2 (5 bases). The germline V and J ends were trimmed by 0 bases and 2 bases, with 18 bases remaining between them. CDR1 is SGDLS and CDR2 is YYNGEE in the germline V gene. The CDR3 spans 17 residues. The DNA for the CDR3 is TGTGCCAGCAGCGTAGCTGGGTCAGCGGAAACACCCTACGAGCAGTACTTC. Translated: CASSVAGSAETPYEQYF.

The chain recombines TRBV9 with TRBJ1-5; 10 bases agree with TRBD1. V gave up 5 bases and J gave up 5 bases; unmatched junction bases: 7. This CDR3 spans 15 amino acids. Germline CDR1 reads SGDLS; CDR2 reads YYNGEE. CDR3 DNA: TGTGCCAGCAGGTTCGGGACAGGGGAGGATCAGCCCCAGCATTTT. Its protein product is CASRFGTGEDQPQHF.

This clone was detected once. Here the CDR3 DNA reads TGCGCCAGCAGCTCCACAGATACGCAGTATTTT. This encodes CASSSTDTQYF. The chain uses TRBV5-1 and TRBJ2-3, with D unresolved. V dropped 3 bases and J dropped 2 bases, with 1 base sitting between them. In germline, CDR1 is SGHRS, CDR2 YFSETQ. The CDR3 has 11 residues.

The rearrangement links TRBV27 to TRBJ2-1, with TRBD1 identical over 10 bases. There are 17 residues in the CDR3. After removal of 5 bases from V and 6 bases from J, the junction contained 13 bases not matched to a gene. Germline V lookup: CDR1 MNHEY, CDR2 SMNVEV (reference sequence). The CDR3 coding sequence is TGTGCCAGCAGTCCCGTAAGTGGGACAGGGGCGTCCAATGAGCAGTTCTTC. Protein sequence: CASSPVSGTGASNEQFF.

This chain connects TRBV2 to TRBJ1-1; D is ambiguous. CDR1 and CDR2 (germline): SNHLY, FYNNEI. V lost 6 bases to trimming and J lost 1 base, with 9 bases between them. This CDR3 has 13 amino acids. The CDR3: CASSSKRNTEAFF. Here the CDR3 DNA reads TGTGCCAGCAGCTCGAAACGGAACACTGAAGCTTTCTTT.

The V and J genes are TRBV6-5 and TRBJ2-2; a possible D gene is TRBD2 (5 bases). The ends were cut back, 6 bases at V and 4 bases at J, with 9 bases in the middle. This CDR3 comprises 13 residues. Germline values: CDR1 MNHEY, CDR2 SVGAGI. Here the CDR3 DNA reads TGTGCCAGCAGCCCCGGAGGCACCGGGGAGCTGTTTTTT. This translates into CASSPGGTGELFF.